Included here is one T cell receptor (beta chain) sequence, with context. Germline V gene sequence: CDR1 LNHNV, CDR2 YYDKDF (reference sequence). CDR3 size: 13 residues. The trim removed 8 bases at V and 5 bases at J, leaving 6 bases unmatched. The source of the sample is a study of blood T cell repertoires in COVID-19. Allocation to cohorts depended on clinical history reported by the participants. The repertoire was sequenced with immunoSEQ multiplex PCR; TCRdb's copy has only in-frame clones and lacks some. The sample holds about 430,000 clones, 70% to 90% seen once. This clonotype was obtained from a woman in her late teens or twenties who had been exposed to COVID-19. The gene calls are TRBV15 and TRBJ2-7; TRBD2 matches 10 bases. Sequenced: PBMCs or T cells enriched from blood (not recorded which). The DNA for the CDR3 is TGTGCCACCGAGGGACTAGCGATCAACGAGCAGTACTTC. Its protein product is CATEGLAINEQYF.